The subject of this entry is one T cell receptor (beta chain). The antigen remains undetermined. A much bigger clone sits one base away, suggesting this may be a read error. Per the germline V gene, CDR1 is SGDLS and CDR2 is YYNGEE. V was trimmed by 3 bases and J by 5 bases, leaving 19 bases between them. The CDR3 length is 16 residues. The data are from a study of blood T cells in healthy people across ages. The study, taken as a whole, reports: Estimates drawn from one million T cells were deemed to understate diversity.

Alongside a J-beta primer mix, a sample-barcoded 5' primer served in a second PCR lasting 7 to 11 cycles. Researchers report that a template-switch adaptor with 12 random nucleotides tagged each cDNA molecule. MiXCR, run by TCRdb on the 5' RACE reads, gives a single entry per CDR3 protein. This sample has around 870,000 distinct CDR3 sequences, with more than 25% found just once. Per sample, at least 6 micrograms of total RNA were extracted. Sequences were obtained from blood. The receptor comes from a woman at least 80 years old in good health. V usage is TRBV9 and J usage is TRBJ2-3; perhaps TRBD2 as D (6 bases). The CDR3: CASSAGTGGLRDTQYF. The CDR3 DNA sequence: TGTGCCAGCAGCGCCGGAACCGGAGGGCTGAGAGATACGCAGTATTTT. Supplemented by reference TRBV9 and TRBJ2-3, the full variable domain reads DSGVTQTPKHLITATGQRVTLRCSPRSGDLSVYWYQQSLDQGLQFLIQYYNGEERAKGNILERFSAQQFPDLHSELNLSSLELGDSALYFCASSAGTGGLRDTQYFGPGTRLTVL.